This is a list of T cell receptor beta chains from one sample in a study of blood T cell repertoires in COVID-19. Some clones are missing from TCRdb's copy, which holds only in-frame ones; the method was immunoSEQ multiplex PCR. Of tens of thousands of clones listed, more than 75% were seen once; the top ten hold around 9.6%. Sequencing used peripheral blood. The receptor set was obtained from a man between 50 and 59 years old with active COVID-19. Both conserved end residues are part of each CDR3. D genes are given only for firm matches. The size field is filled for only some rows; it gives once, few, many or a size class.

clone_size	d_call	v_call	j_call	cdr3_aa	cdr3_nt
NA	NA	TRBV11-2	TRBJ1-6	CASSSRGTYNSPLHF	TGTGCCAGCAGCTCCAGAGGGACCTATAATTCACCCCTCCACTTT
NA	TRBD1	TRBV6-1	TRBJ1-4	CASGQGGWSNEKLFF	TGTGCCAGTGGACAGGGCGGTTGGAGTAATGAAAAACTGTTTTTT
NA	TRBD2	TRBV11-2	TRBJ2-5	CASRGGGALETQYF	TGTGCCAGCAGGGGCGGGGGGGCCCTAGAGACCCAGTACTTC
NA	NA	TRBV19	TRBJ2-6	CASTPSIQLPSGANVLTF	TGTGCCAGTACCCCCTCGATACAGTTGCCCTCTGGGGCCAACGTCCTGACTTTC
NA	TRBD2	TRBV27	TRBJ2-3	CASSPYDSGGGPDTQYF	TGTGCCAGCAGTCCCTACGATAGCGGGGGGGGCCCAGATACGCAGTATTTT
once	NA	TRBV18	TRBJ1-3	CASSPNGGQGNTIYF	TGTGCCAGCTCACCGAACGGTGGACAGGGAAACACCATATATTTT
NA	TRBD1	TRBV5-6	TRBJ2-3	CASSPGTGSTDTQYF	TGTGCCAGCAGCCCCGGGACAGGTAGCACAGATACGCAGTATTTT
NA	NA	TRBV7-9	TRBJ1-6	CATAGTYNSPLHF	TGTGCCACCGCCGGGACCTATAATTCACCCCTCCACTTT
NA	TRBD2	TRBV9	TRBJ2-3	CASSVDAGDGNTQYF	TGTGCCAGCAGCGTAGATGCGGGAGACGGAAATACGCAGTATTTT
once	NA	TRBV27	TRBJ2-7	CASLSLPCSYEQYF	TGTGCCAGCCTTTCTCTCCCTTGCTCCTACGAGCAGTACTTC
NA	TRBD1	TRBV2	TRBJ1-3	CASIQGKGNTIYF	TGTGCCAGCATACAGGGGAAGGGAAACACCATATATTTT
NA	TRBD2	TRBV24-1	TRBJ2-1	CATSGTDSGRADNEQFF	TGTGCCACCAGCGGGACAGACAGCGGGAGGGCCGATAATGAGCAGTTCTTC
NA	NA	TRBV28	TRBJ1-2	CASNPQGRSGYTF	TGTGCCAGCAATCCCCAGGGTAGAAGCGGCTACACCTTC
NA	NA	TRBV10-3	TRBJ2-1	CATAGDQRDEQFF	TGTGCCACGGCAGGGGACCAGAGGGATGAGCAGTTCTTC
NA	NA	TRBV27	TRBJ2-1	CASSYQDSRGEQFF	TGTGCCAGCAGTTACCAGGACTCAAGGGGGGAGCAGTTCTTC
NA	TRBD1	TRBV3-1/TRBV3-2	TRBJ1-3	CASRQQGAIYF	TGTGCCAGCAGACAGCAGGGGGCCATATATTTT
few	NA	TRBV19	TRBJ2-7	CASKRRSGSYEQYF	TGTGCCAGTAAACGGCGGAGCGGCTCCTACGAGCAGTACTTC
NA	NA	TRBV19	TRBJ1-1	CASSVPLGPRGTEAFF	TGTGCCAGTAGTGTTCCGCTGGGACCCAGGGGCACTGAAGCTTTCTTT
NA	NA	TRBV18	TRBJ1-3	CASSTGSGNTIYF	TGTGCCAGCTCGACGGGATCCGGAAACACCATATATTTT
NA	NA	TRBV5-1	TRBJ2-7	CASSLSGTPYEQYF	TGCGCCAGCAGCTTGTCAGGGACACCCTACGAGCAGTACTTC
NA	NA	TRBV18	TRBJ2-2	CASSPTTQGGGELFF	TGTGCCAGCTCACCAACCACGCAGGGTGGCGGGGAGCTGTTTTTT
few	TRBD1	TRBV7-2	TRBJ2-1	CASSPRQGARNEQFF	TGTGCCAGCAGCCCGCGACAGGGGGCCCGCAATGAGCAGTTCTTC
NA	NA	TRBV7-2	TRBJ2-3	CASSLATGSTDTQYF	TGTGCCAGCAGCTTAGCGACAGGTAGCACAGATACGCAGTATTTT
NA	TRBD1	TRBV3-1/TRBV3-2	TRBJ2-7	CASSRLLRDRSYEQYF	TGTGCCAGCAGCCGCCTCCTCCGGGACAGATCCTACGAGCAGTACTTC
NA	TRBD1	TRBV7-3	TRBJ2-1	CASSPRTGRDRFFF	TGTGCCAGCAGCCCTCGCACTGGTAGGGACAGGTTTTTCTTC
once	NA	TRBV21-1	TRBJ2-7	CASSKRQGRGYEQYF	TGTGCCAGCAGCAAAAGGCAGGGTAGGGGTTACGAGCAGTACTTC
NA	TRBD1	TRBV2	TRBJ1-5	CASSAQGAGQPQHF	TGTGCCAGCAGTGCACAGGGGGCAGGGCAGCCCCAGCATTTT
NA	TRBD2	TRBV7-9	TRBJ2-7	CASRLAGGYEQYF	TGTGCCAGCAGACTAGCGGGGGGCTACGAGCAGTACTTC
NA	NA	TRBV3-1/TRBV3-2	TRBJ1-4	CASSLQTSRAATNEKLFF	TGTGCCAGCAGCCTCCAGACGTCCAGGGCCGCAACTAATGAAAAACTGTTTTTT
NA	NA	TRBV11-2	TRBJ2-1	CASTSLNEQFF	TGTGCCAGCACCTCCCTAAATGAGCAGTTCTTC
once	NA	TRBV7-9	TRBJ1-5	CASNGPGEQPQHF	TGTGCCAGCAATGGGCCGGGGGAACAGCCCCAGCATTTT
NA	TRBD1	TRBV5-6	TRBJ1-2	CASSGRDRAGGYTF	TGTGCCAGCAGCGGCAGGGACAGGGCCGGTGGCTACACCTTC
NA	NA	TRBV7-9	TRBJ2-1	CASSNDIYNEQFF	TGTGCCAGCAGCAACGACATTTACAATGAGCAGTTCTTC
NA	TRBD1	TRBV28	TRBJ1-4	CASSSPGQGNEKLFF	TGTGCCAGCAGTTCACCGGGACAGGGGAACGAAAAACTGTTTTTT
NA	NA	TRBV30	TRBJ2-4	CAWTKARLAKNIQYF	TGTGCCTGGACAAAGGCGAGACTGGCCAAAAACATTCAGTACTTC
NA	TRBD1	TRBV2	TRBJ2-6	CASSPGQGTGANVLTF	TGTGCCAGCAGTCCGGGACAGGGTACTGGGGCCAACGTCCTGACTTTC
NA	TRBD1	TRBV9	TRBJ1-1	CASSVEAQGATEAFF	TGTGCCAGCAGCGTAGAAGCACAGGGGGCCACTGAAGCTTTCTTT
NA	NA	TRBV28	TRBJ1-1	CASSPRTESATEAFF	TGTGCCAGCAGTCCGCGGACAGAGAGTGCCACTGAAGCTTTCTTT
NA	NA	TRBV6-5	TRBJ1-4	CASQPSGREKLFF	TGTGCCAGTCAACCTTCAGGGAGGGAAAAACTGTTTTTT
few	TRBD1	TRBV7-9	TRBJ1-6	CASSSRTGVANSPLHF	TGTGCCAGCAGCAGCCGGACAGGGGTAGCTAATTCACCCCTCCACTTT
few	NA	TRBV4-1	TRBJ1-3	CASSQNDRLGNTIYF	TGCGCCAGCAGCCAAAATGACAGGCTTGGGAACACCATATATTTT
NA	NA	TRBV7-7	TRBJ2-5	CASSLDSAGQETQYF	TGTGCCAGCAGCTTAGACTCGGCAGGTCAAGAGACCCAGTACTTC
NA	NA	TRBV28	TRBJ2-7	CASSLVGQGIEVYF	NA
NA	NA	TRBV15	TRBJ2-3	CATSRDRAANTQYF	TGTGCCACCAGCAGAGATCGAGCGGCCAATACGCAGTATTTT
NA	TRBD1	TRBV24-1	TRBJ2-1	CATSDKPGQDRIGNEQFF	TGTGCCACCAGTGATAAGCCGGGACAGGATAGAATAGGGAATGAGCAGTTCTTC
NA	TRBD1	TRBV5-1	TRBJ1-5	CASSSGTGPYSNQPQHF	TGCGCCAGCAGTTCCGGGACAGGCCCATATAGCAATCAGCCCCAGCATTTT
NA	NA	TRBV7-3	TRBJ1-2	CASSLPGGRTNYGYTF	TGTGCCAGCAGCTTACCGGGGGGCAGAACTAACTATGGCTACACCTTC
NA	NA	TRBV29-1	TRBJ2-7	CSVGQKLNEQYF	TGCAGCGTTGGACAGAAACTTAACGAGCAGTACTTC
once	TRBD2	TRBV27	TRBJ2-1	CASSPGTSGGNEQFF	TGTGCCAGCAGTCCGGGGACTAGCGGGGGGAATGAGCAGTTCTTC
NA	NA	TRBV5-1	TRBJ2-6	CASSHLLSGANVLTF	TGCGCCAGCAGCCATTTACTCTCTGGGGCCAACGTCCTGACTTTC
NA	TRBD2	TRBV11-3	TRBJ2-3	CASSWDYTDTQYF	TGTGCCAGCAGCTGGGACTACACAGATACGCAGTATTTT
NA	TRBD1	TRBV11-2	TRBJ1-1	CASSLGDRVEAFF	TGTGCCAGCAGCTTGGGGGACAGGGTCGAAGCTTTCTTT